A selection of T cell receptor beta chains follows, all from one sample in a study of cytomegalovirus exposure and HLA in healthy donors. Repertoires were generated with immunoSEQ multiplex PCR, while TCRdb's copy carries only in-frame clones and drops some. This sample contains about 140,000 clones. The sequenced sample consisted of PBMCs. These receptors came from a male donor in good health and CMV-seronegative. CDR3s include the opening cysteine and the closing phenylalanine or tryptophan. D genes are given only for firm matches.

v_gene	j_gene	d_gene	CDR3aa	CDR3nt
TRBV5-1	TRBJ2-5	NA	CASSLPGKETQYF	TGCGCCAGCAGCTTGCCGGGTAAAGAGACCCAGTACTTC
TRBV5-1	TRBJ2-3	TRBD2	CASSTGTSGSRGTDTQYF	TGCGCCAGCAGCACCGGGACTAGCGGGAGTAGGGGCACAGATACGCAGTATTTT
TRBV30	TRBJ2-7	TRBD2	CAWTQGLALFYEQYF	TGTGCCTGGACTCAAGGACTAGCGCTCTTCTACGAGCAGTACTTC
TRBV4-3	TRBJ1-1	NA	CASSPRGNTEAFF	TGCGCCAGCAGCCCTAGGGGGAACACTGAAGCTTTCTTT
TRBV7-9	TRBJ1-3	TRBD1	CASSSTGNTIYF	TGTGCCAGCAGCTCGACAGGGAACACCATATATTTT
TRBV19	TRBJ1-1	NA	CASQQGRYTEAFF	TGTGCCAGTCAACAGGGAAGGTACACTGAAGCTTTCTTT
TRBV19	TRBJ1-4	NA	CASSIGPGSNEKLFF	TGTGCCAGTAGTATAGGTCCGGGGAGTAATGAAAAACTGTTTTTT
TRBV29-1	TRBJ2-1	NA	CSVQPNRNEGQFF	TGCAGCGTGCAACCTAACAGAAACGAGGGGCAGTTCTTC
TRBV19	TRBJ1-5	TRBD1	CASSIKDRGHQPQHF	TGTGCCAGTAGTATAAAGGACAGGGGCCATCAGCCCCAGCATTTT
TRBV7-9	TRBJ1-2	TRBD1	CASSLSTGAWTDYGYTF	TGTGCCAGCAGCTTATCGACAGGGGCTTGGACGGACTATGGCTACACCTTC
TRBV5-6	TRBJ2-4	NA	CASSPWTWAAKNIQYF	TGTGCCAGCAGCCCTTGGACTTGGGCGGCCAAAAACATTCAGTACTTC
TRBV5-5	TRBJ1-4	NA	CASSLGIAVAEKLFF	TGTGCCAGCAGCTTGGGTATTGCGGTTGCAGAAAAACTGTTTTTT
TRBV19	TRBJ1-1	NA	CASRRTATSEAFF	TGTGCCAGTAGGAGGACAGCGACAAGTGAAGCTTTCTTT
TRBV23-1	TRBJ1-5	NA	CASSQEVTGSNQPQHF	TGCGCCAGCAGTCAAGAAGTTACAGGTAGCAATCAGCCCCAGCATTTT
TRBV20-1	TRBJ1-1	NA	CSGHRTEAFF	TGCAGTGGTCACAGAACTGAAGCTTTCTTT
TRBV18	TRBJ1-1	TRBD1	CASSPLALTQQGLNTEAFF	TGTGCCAGCTCACCACTCGCCCTGACTCAACAGGGGTTGAACACTGAAGCTTTCTTT
TRBV13	TRBJ2-2	NA	CASSFGDNRAANTGELFF	TGTGCCAGCAGCTTCGGTGATAACAGGGCCGCGAACACCGGGGAGCTGTTTTTT
TRBV30	TRBJ1-2	NA	CAWSVPQGRRAGYTF	TGTGCCTGGAGTGTACCTCAGGGGCGACGGGCTGGCTACACCTTC
TRBV18	TRBJ1-2	NA	CASDPHVQGTPILPHIRYGYTF	TGTGCCAGCGATCCTCACGTTCAGGGTACCCCTATCCTACCCCACATACGATATGGCTACACCTTC
TRBV14	TRBJ1-6	NA	CASSQVTGSYNSPLHF	TGTGCCAGCAGCCAAGTTACAGGTTCCTATAATTCGCCCCTCCACTTT
TRBV19	TRBJ1-2	TRBD1	CASSTVGTGGAGGYTF	TGTGCCAGTAGTACCGTTGGGACAGGGGGCGCTGGGGGCTACACCTTC
TRBV30	TRBJ2-3	TRBD2	CAWSPTRTSGRADTQYF	TGTGCCTGGAGTCCAACCCGGACTAGCGGGAGGGCGGATACGCAGTATTTT
TRBV25-1	TRBJ1-1	NA	CASSSNPGENTEAFF	TGTGCCAGCAGTAGTAATCCAGGGGAGAACACTGAAGCTTTCTTT
TRBV28	TRBJ2-2	NA	CASSGGSANTGELFF	TGTGCCAGCAGCGGAGGGAGCGCCAACACCGGGGAGCTGTTTTTT
TRBV29-1	TRBJ2-2	TRBD2	CSVLAGGLTGELFF	TGCAGCGTCTTAGCGGGGGGGCTGACCGGGGAGCTGTTTTTT
TRBV27	TRBJ2-7	NA	CASSWLEGAGRYEQYF	TGTGCCAGCAGTTGGCTAGAGGGAGCGGGCCGCTACGAGCAGTACTTC
TRBV7-8	TRBJ2-1	TRBD1	CASSFGQGINEQFF	TGTGCCAGCAGCTTCGGACAGGGAATCAATGAGCAGTTCTTC
TRBV9	TRBJ1-5	TRBD1	CASSTGGNQPQHF	TGTGCCAGCAGCACAGGGGGCAATCAGCCCCAGCATTTT
TRBV5-1	TRBJ2-3	TRBD1	CASSLAVGQGADTQYF	TGCGCCAGCAGCTTGGCCGTAGGACAGGGGGCAGATACGCAGTATTTT
TRBV4-3	TRBJ2-3	TRBD2	CASSLETSGGGQYF	TGCGCCAGCAGCCTTGAGACTAGCGGGGGGGGGCAGTATTTT
TRBV27	TRBJ2-5	NA	CASSFRGRETQYF	TGTGCCAGCAGTTTCAGGGGCCGGGAGACCCAGTACTTC
TRBV15	TRBJ1-2	NA	CATSRELVWGGEYGYTF	TGTGCCACCAGCAGAGAACTAGTTTGGGGGGGCGAATATGGCTACACCTTC
TRBV28	TRBJ1-2	NA	CASSLDRPMLGYTF	TGTGCCAGCAGTCTGGACAGACCTATGCTGGGCTACACCTTC
TRBV27	TRBJ2-7	NA	CASSPTGREQYF	TGTGCCAGCAGTCCGACAGGGAGGGAGCAGTACTTC
TRBV29-1	TRBJ2-1	NA	CSVGSGRGFTYNEQFF	TGCAGCGTTGGTTCGGGTCGGGGGTTCACCTACAATGAGCAGTTCTTC
TRBV6-1	TRBJ2-7	NA	CASSGPNVFRGNVYEQYF	TGTGCCAGCAGTGGACCCAACGTGTTCAGAGGGAACGTCTACGAGCAGTACTTC
TRBV29-1	TRBJ1-1	NA	CSVERVRSPEAFF	TGCAGCGTTGAGCGAGTGAGGTCCCCTGAAGCTTTCTTT
TRBV5-1	TRBJ1-1	NA	CASSLMGDGTEAFF	TGCGCCAGCAGCTTGATGGGAGACGGCACTGAAGCTTTCTTT
TRBV9	TRBJ2-3	TRBD1	CASSITGDPSTDTQYF	TGTGCCAGCAGCATCACAGGGGACCCTAGCACAGATACGCAGTATTTT
TRBV13	TRBJ2-7	TRBD1	CASSLGTGTNEQYF	TGTGCCAGCAGCTTAGGGACAGGGACGAACGAGCAGTACTTC
TRBV11-2	TRBJ2-1	TRBD2	CATLGERGPVEQFF	TGTGCCACCCTAGGTGAGCGGGGACCCGTTGAGCAGTTCTTC
TRBV19	TRBJ1-1	NA	CASSYGQGTEAFF	TGTGCCAGTAGTTACGGGCAGGGTACTGAAGCTTTCTTT
TRBV27	TRBJ2-1	TRBD1	CASSLVYPSTGPPYNEQFF	TGTGCCAGCAGTTTGGTGTACCCCTCGACAGGGCCTCCCTACAATGAGCAGTTCTTC
TRBV16	TRBJ1-5	NA	CASSQQGGSNQPQHF	TGTGCCAGCAGCCAGCAGGGAGGTAGCAATCAGCCCCAGCATTTT
TRBV6-1	TRBJ2-7	NA	CASSEDRVAYEQYF	TGTGCCAGCAGTGAAGACAGGGTGGCCTACGAGCAGTACTTC
TRBV25-1	TRBJ1-1	NA	CASSDSMNTEAFF	TGTGCCAGCAGTGATAGTATGAACACTGAAGCTTTCTTT
TRBV6-5	TRBJ2-7	NA	CASSLGGTTYYEQYF	TGTGCCAGCAGCCTGGGGGGTACCACTTACTACGAGCAGTACTTC
TRBV4-3	TRBJ1-4	TRBD1	CASSRGTGVGEKLFF	TGCGCCAGCAGCCGCGGAACAGGGGTGGGTGAAAAACTGTTTTTT
TRBV7-3	TRBJ2-6	NA	CASSPRDNFTGANVLTF	TGTGCCAGCAGCCCCCGGGACAACTTCACAGGGGCCAACGTCCTGACTTTC
TRBV7-3	TRBJ1-6	NA	CASSLNAGATGSPLHF	TGTGCCAGCAGCTTAAACGCAGGGGCGACAGGATCACCCCTCCACTTT